This T cell receptor (beta chain) was documented in a study of blood T cell repertoires in COVID-19. The method was immunoSEQ multiplex PCR; TCRdb's version includes in-frame clones alone and lacks a portion of them. The data hold a few hundred thousand clones, with around 87% observed a single time. Everyone who took part was about 18 to 89 years old, and they came from over 20 US areas. CDR1 is SGHVS and CDR2 is FNYEAQ in the germline V gene. The V and J ends lost 6 bases and 4 bases respectively, with 19 bases between them. The CDR3 length is 15 residues. The sequence was obtained from a man aged 35 to 55 in a cohort exposed to, infected with or recovered from COVID-19 (not recorded which). V gene TRBV7-6 combines with J gene TRBJ2-7; a possible D gene is TRBD1 (6 bases). The sample consisted of PBMCs or T cells enriched from blood (not recorded which). For the CDR3, the DNA is TGTGCCAGCAGTGGGTGGGACACGACACGGTACGAGCAGTACTTC. Its protein product is CASSGWDTTRYEQYF.